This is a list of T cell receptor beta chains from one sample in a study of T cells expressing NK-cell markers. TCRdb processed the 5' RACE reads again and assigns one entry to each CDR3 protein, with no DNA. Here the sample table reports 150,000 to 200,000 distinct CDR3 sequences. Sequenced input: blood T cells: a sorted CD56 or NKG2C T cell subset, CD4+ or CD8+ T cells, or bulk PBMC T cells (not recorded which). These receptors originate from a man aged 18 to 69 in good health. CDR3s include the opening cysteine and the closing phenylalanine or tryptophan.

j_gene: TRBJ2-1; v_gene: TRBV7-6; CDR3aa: CASSLEAGGGNEQFF
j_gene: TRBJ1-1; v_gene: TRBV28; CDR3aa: CASSDAGQGDKNTEAFF
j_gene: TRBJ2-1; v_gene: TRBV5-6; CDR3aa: CASRQVSNEQFF
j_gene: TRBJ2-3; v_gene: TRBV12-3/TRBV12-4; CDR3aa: CASSNLGGSIADTQYF
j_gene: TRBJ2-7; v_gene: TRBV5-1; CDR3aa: CASSAGTGPFHEQYF
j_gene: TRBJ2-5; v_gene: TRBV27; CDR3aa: CASSFRSWAETQYF
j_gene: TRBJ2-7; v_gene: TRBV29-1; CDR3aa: CSAMTGRGEQYF
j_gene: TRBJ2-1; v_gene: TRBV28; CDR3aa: CASSWAPRTGGAYNEQFF
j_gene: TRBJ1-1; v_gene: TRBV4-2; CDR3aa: CASSQELTGATEAFF
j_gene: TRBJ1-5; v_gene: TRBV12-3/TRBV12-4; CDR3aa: CASSLDSYSNQPQHF
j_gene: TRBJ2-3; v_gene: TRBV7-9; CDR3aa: CASSSTPGTSGDTQYF
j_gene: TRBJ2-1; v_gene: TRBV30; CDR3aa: CAWSGPNEQFF
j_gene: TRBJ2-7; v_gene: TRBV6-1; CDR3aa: CASSDETGGGFYEQYF
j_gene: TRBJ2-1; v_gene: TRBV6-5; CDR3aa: CASSSGTPEVPNEQFF
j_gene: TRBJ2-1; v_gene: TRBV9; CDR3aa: CASSLDSNNEQFF
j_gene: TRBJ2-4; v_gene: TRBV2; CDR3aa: CASSDLLAGGPDKNIQYF
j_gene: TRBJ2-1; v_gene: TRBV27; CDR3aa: CASGDTPGNEQFF
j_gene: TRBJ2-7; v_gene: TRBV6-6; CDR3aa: CASSSVDTYEQYF
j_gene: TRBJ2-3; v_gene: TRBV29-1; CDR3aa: CSVGPGETDTQYF
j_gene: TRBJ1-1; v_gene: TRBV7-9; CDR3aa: CASSQRVAEAFF
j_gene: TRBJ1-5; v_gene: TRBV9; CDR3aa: CASSSSRTGTLSNQPQHF
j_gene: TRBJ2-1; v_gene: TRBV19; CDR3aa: CASSIRGHTYNEQFF
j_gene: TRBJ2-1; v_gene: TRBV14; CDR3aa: CASSQMGGYNEQFF
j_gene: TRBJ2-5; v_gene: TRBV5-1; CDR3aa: CASSDSSGGYQETQYF
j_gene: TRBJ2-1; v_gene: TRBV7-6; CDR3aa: CASSLSGGRNEQFF
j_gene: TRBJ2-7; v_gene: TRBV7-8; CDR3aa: CASSFPTLLDPGQTYEQYF
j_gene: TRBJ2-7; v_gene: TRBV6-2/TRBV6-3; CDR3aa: CASSPPRGGLSYEQYF
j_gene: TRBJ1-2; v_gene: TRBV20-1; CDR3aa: CSARRDGYGYTF
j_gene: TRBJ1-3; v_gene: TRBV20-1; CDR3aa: CSARDPGQVSGNTIYF
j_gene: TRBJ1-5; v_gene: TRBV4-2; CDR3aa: CASSQEEGMNNQPQHF
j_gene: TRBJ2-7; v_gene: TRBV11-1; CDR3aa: CASWGGTSLYEQYF
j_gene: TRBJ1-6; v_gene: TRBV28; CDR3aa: CASGQGMTEISPLHF
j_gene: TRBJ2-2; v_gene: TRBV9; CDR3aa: CASSTGTSGGELFF
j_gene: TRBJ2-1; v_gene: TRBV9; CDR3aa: CASSVAALGEQFF
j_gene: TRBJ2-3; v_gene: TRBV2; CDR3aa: CASSEREADTQYF
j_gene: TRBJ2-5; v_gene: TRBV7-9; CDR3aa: CASSLGDREVETQYF